Shown below are 8 T cell receptor beta chains from a single sample sequenced in a study of blood T cells in healthy people across ages. The use of a sample-barcoded 5' primer and a J-beta primer mix characterized a second PCR of roughly 7 to 11 cycles. TCRdb re-analysed the 5' RACE reads in MiXCR, keeping a single row per CDR3 protein. The table lists around 500,000 distinct CDR3 sequences, under 55% of them singletons, with about 26% in the top ten. Sequenced input: blood. These receptors were obtained from a man older than 75 in good health.

The chain is built from TRBV10-3 and TRBJ1-2; D gene ambiguous. Deletions cut 3 bases from V and 7 bases from J, with 18 bases between. The CDR3 consists of 15 residues. Looked up from germline, CDR1 is ENHRY and CDR2 is SYGVKD. The CDR3 DNA follows: TGTGCCATCAGTGAATCGGGAAGGTATGGGAGTGGCTACACCTTC. Amino acids: CAISESGRYGSGYTF.

This sequence joins TRBV20-1 and TRBJ2-5, with D maybe TRBD2 (5 bases). Looked up from germline, CDR1 is DFQATT and CDR2 is SNEGSKA (reference sequence). Trimming left V 5 bases short and J 1 base short, with 11 bases between. CDR3 size: 13 residues. The chain's CDR3 is CSAQSGAQETQYF. For the CDR3, the DNA is TGCAGTGCTCAAAGCGGAGCCCAAGAGACCCAGTACTTC.

The J gene is TRBJ2-7, the V gene TRBV6-5, with a possible D match to TRBD2 (6 bases). Trimming stripped 6 bases from V and 2 bases from J, with 11 bases between. The germline V gene has CDR1 MNHEY and CDR2 SVGAGI. The CDR3 length is 13 residues. CDR3 DNA sequence: TGTGCCAGCAGGTTGACTAGGGCCTACGAGCAGTACTTC. The encoded protein is CASRLTRAYEQYF.

As regards this clonotype: This CDR3 fails to terminate in the conserved phenylalanine or tryptophan, so it likely reflects a read error. The chain is built from TRBV4-3 and TRBJ2-1; TRBD1 agrees at 11 bases. The CDR3 has 18 residues. Germline V lookup: CDR1 LGHNA, CDR2 YSLEER. V gave up 0 bases and J gave up 4 bases; unmatched junction bases: 8. The CDR3 nucleotides read TGCGCCAGCAGCCAAGATATTGGACAGGGGGCCCCTTACAATGAGCAGTTCTTA. Encoded protein: CASSQDIGQGAPYNEQFL.

The chain combines TRBV12-3 or TRBV12-4 with TRBJ1-4; D remains unclear. Between the trimmed V and J ends, which lost 5 bases and 8 bases, there was a span of 6 bases. CDR3 size: 11 residues. This chain's CDR3 is CASSVQEKLFF. CDR3 bases: TGTGCCAGCAGTGTGCAGGAAAAACTGTTTTTT.

V usage is TRBV9 and J usage is TRBJ1-2; maybe TRBD1 (6 bases). The CDR3 spans 13 residues. CDR1 and CDR2 (germline): SGDLS, YYNGEE. The ends were cut back, 3 bases at V and 7 bases at J, with 13 bases in the middle. CDR3 nucleotides: TGTGCCAGCAGCGCCAGGGGAGCAACTGGCTACACCTTC. Translation gives CASSARGATGYTF.

This rearrangement joins TRBV7-3 to TRBJ2-3; 7 nucleotides match TRBD1. V lost 4 bases and J lost 6; bases outside the gene matches: 7. The CDR3 is 14 amino acids. The germline gives CDR1 SGHTA, CDR2 FQGTGA. The DNA of the CDR3 is TGTGCCAGCAGCTCAAACAGGGGAATGGATACGCAGTATTTT. Protein product: CASSSNRGMDTQYF.

The chain employs TRBV7-9 and TRBJ2-1; D might be TRBD1 or TRBD2, each matching 5 bases. This CDR3 is built from 11 residues. The ends were cut back, 7 bases at V and 15 bases at J, with 16 bases in the middle. Germline loops: CDR1 SEHNR, CDR2 FQNEAQ (reference sequence). For the CDR3, the DNA is TGTGCCAGCACACCCGGGACCAGGCGGTTCTTC. This translates into CASTPGTRRFF.